The following is a T cell receptor (beta chain) sequence with its context. Its antigen is as yet unknown. The data are from a study of OX40 agonist ivuxolimab in advanced cancers. Findings and limits, study-wide: In the 0.1-3.0 mg/kg groups, partial responders showed among the lowest expansion.

V shed 5 bases and J 5 bases; nucleotides not matched to a gene: 5. This CDR3 contains 13 residues. Germline-derived CDR1 and CDR2 are SGHVS and FNYEAQ. This table comes from immunoSEQ multiplex PCR, and its TCRdb copy is limited to in-frame clones, with some not included. The sample records about 82,000 clones, roughly 80% being singletons. The timepoints at which blood was sampled were baseline, cycle 4 day 1, and cycle 7 day 1. This TCR came from an adult with an advanced solid tumor such as melanoma, head and neck, liver or kidney cancer. This sample comprised CD4+ or CD8+ T cells sorted from blood, obtained in a trial of the OX40 agonist ivuxolimab. The V call is TRBV7-6, the J call TRBJ2-5; TRBD1 agrees at 7 bases. The CDR3, as DNA: TGTGCCAGCAGCAGTACAGGGGTGGAGACCCAGTACTTC. It yields the protein CASSSTGVETQYF.